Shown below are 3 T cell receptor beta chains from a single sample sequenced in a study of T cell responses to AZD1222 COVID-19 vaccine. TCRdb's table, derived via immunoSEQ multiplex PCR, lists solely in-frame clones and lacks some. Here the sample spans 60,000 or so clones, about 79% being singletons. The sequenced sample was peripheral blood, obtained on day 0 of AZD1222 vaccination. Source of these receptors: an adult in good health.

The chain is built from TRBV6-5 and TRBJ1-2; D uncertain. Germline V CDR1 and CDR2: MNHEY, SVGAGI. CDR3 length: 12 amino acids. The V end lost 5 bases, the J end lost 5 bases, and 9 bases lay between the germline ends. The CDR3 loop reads CASSTAGYGYTF. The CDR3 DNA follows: TGTGCCAGCAGTACCGCGGGATATGGCTACACCTTC.

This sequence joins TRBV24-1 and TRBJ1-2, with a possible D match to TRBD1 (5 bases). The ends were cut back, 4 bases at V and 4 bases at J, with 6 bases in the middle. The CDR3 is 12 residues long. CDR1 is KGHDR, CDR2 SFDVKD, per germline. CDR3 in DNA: TGTGCCACCAGTGAAACAGGCTATGGCTACACCTTC. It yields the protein CATSETGYGYTF.

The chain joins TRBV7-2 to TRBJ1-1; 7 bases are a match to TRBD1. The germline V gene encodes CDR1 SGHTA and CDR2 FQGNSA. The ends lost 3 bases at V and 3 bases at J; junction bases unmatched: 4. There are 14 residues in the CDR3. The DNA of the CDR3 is TGTGCCAGCAGCTTGGGAACAGGGGACACTGAAGCTTTCTTT. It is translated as CASSLGTGDTEAFF.